This TCR beta chain was captured by sequencing in a study of T cell repertoires in cytomegalovirus infection. TCRdb reprocessed the reads with MiXCR, giving one entry per CDR3 protein. The profile shows around 350,000 distinct CDR3 sequences, 15% to 20% of them singletons. Overall study results and limits: What dominated the ex vivo response were HLA-C-restricted CMV-specific TCR beta clonotypes.

Note on this clonotype: The antigen remains undetermined.

This clonotype was obtained from a human donor in good health (CMV status not recorded). Some clones in this sample may be carry-over from other donors' samples. Sequencing used PBMCs.

The CDR3 nucleotides read TGTGCCAGCAGCGTACTAGGCTTCCCCTACAATGAGCAGTTCTTC. Amino acid sequence: CASSVLGFPYNEQFF. V and J are TRBV9 and TRBJ2-1; no definite D call. Germline CDR1 is SGDLS and CDR2 is YYNGEE. The CDR3 loop spans 15 amino acids. V was trimmed by 1 base and J by 2 bases, leaving 10 bases between them.